The clone carrying this T cell receptor beta chain was detected ten times or more. CDR1 and CDR2 (germline): LNHDA, SQIVND (reference sequence). The CDR3 is 15 amino acids. V gave up 1 base and J gave up 0 bases, with 10 bases separating them. This entry belongs to a study of early T cells in non-severe SARS-CoV-2 infection. The wider study: Chains were unpaired, as sequencing was done on bulk RNA from unsorted whole blood.

Separate cDNA molecules each had unique molecular identifiers attached to them. MiXCR, applied by TCRdb to the 5' RACE reads, yields one record per CDR3 protein. The sample consists of about 26,000 distinct CDR3 sequences, less than 5% of them appearing once. The chain recombines TRBV19 with TRBJ2-7; no definite D call. Sequencing was done on a sample of whole blood. The TCR was taken from an adult who was a healthcare worker with PCR-confirmed SARS-CoV-2 infection or an uninfected control (not recorded which). CDR3 nucleotide sequence: TGTGCCAGTAGTATAGCACGGGCCAACTCCTACGAGCAGTACTTC. This encodes CASSIARANSYEQYF.